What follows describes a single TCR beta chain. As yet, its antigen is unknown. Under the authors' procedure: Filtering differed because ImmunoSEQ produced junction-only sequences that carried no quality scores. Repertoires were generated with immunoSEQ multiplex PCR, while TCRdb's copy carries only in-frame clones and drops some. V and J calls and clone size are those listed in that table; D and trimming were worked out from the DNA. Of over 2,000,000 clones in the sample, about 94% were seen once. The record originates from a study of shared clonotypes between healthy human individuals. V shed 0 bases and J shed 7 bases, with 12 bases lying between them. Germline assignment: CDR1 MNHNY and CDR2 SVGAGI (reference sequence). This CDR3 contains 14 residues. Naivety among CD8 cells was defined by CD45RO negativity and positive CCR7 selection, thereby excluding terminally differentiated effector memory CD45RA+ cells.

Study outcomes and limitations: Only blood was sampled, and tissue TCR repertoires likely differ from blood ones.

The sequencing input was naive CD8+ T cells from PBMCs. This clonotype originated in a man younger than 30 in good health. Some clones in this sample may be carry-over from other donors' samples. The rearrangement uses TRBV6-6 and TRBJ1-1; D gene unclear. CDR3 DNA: TGTGCCAGCAGTTACTCCGAAGGGCGGGTTGAAGCTTTCTTT. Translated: CASSYSEGRVEAFF.